The rows below give T cell receptor beta chains drawn from one sample of a study of blood T cell repertoires in COVID-19. Some clones are missing from TCRdb's copy, which holds only in-frame ones; the method was immunoSEQ multiplex PCR. The table records about 160,000 clones, about 82% of them present only once. What was sequenced was peripheral blood. The receptors here all came from a man aged 50 to 60 with active or convalescent COVID-19. CDR3s include the opening cysteine and the closing phenylalanine or tryptophan. A D gene is named only where the DNA matches it firmly. Not every row has a clone size; where given, it reads once, few, many or a size class.

D,size,V,J,length,CDR3,DNA
TRBD2,-,TRBV5-1,TRBJ2-1,14,CASSLRLAGREQFF,TGCGCCAGCAGCCTCAGACTAGCGGGTAGGGAGCAGTTCTTC
TRBD1,-,TRBV28,TRBJ1-6,15,CASSASGQGDSPLHF,TGTGCCAGCAGTGCCTCGGGACAGGGGGATTCACCCCTCCACTTT
TRBD2,-,TRBV7-3,TRBJ2-1,15,CASSSPGLAGGEQFF,TGTGCCAGCAGCTCACCGGGACTAGCGGGAGGGGAGCAGTTCTTC
TRBD2,-,TRBV9,TRBJ2-5,15,CASSVVAGGQETQYF,TGTGCCAGCAGCGTTGTTGCGGGAGGGCAAGAGACCCAGTACTTC
-,-,TRBV5-1,TRBJ2-2,16,CASSHQTGRGTGELFF,TGCGCCAGCAGCCACCAGACAGGTAGAGGGACCGGGGAGCTGTTTTTT
TRBD1,-,TRBV24-1,TRBJ1-2,16,CATSDSGQYTNYGYTF,TGTGCCACCAGTGATTCGGGACAGTATACCAACTATGGCTACACCTTC
-,-,TRBV5-1,TRBJ2-7,15,CASSPRRGTSYEQYF,TGCGCCAGCAGCCCCCGTAGGGGCACCTCCTACGAGCAGTACTTC
-,-,TRBV7-2,TRBJ1-5,17,CASSLGRDTGSNQPQHF,TGTGCCAGCAGCTTAGGACGGGACACCGGTAGCAATCAGCCCCAGCATTTT
-,-,TRBV6-5,TRBJ2-7,13,CAEAAIWGDEQYF,TGTGCCGAGGCCGCAATTTGGGGAGACGAGCAGTACTTC
TRBD1,-,TRBV2,TRBJ1-5,13,CASRGTGNQPQHF,TGTGCCAGCAGAGGGACAGGCAATCAGCCCCAGCATTTT
TRBD2,-,TRBV5-1,TRBJ2-1,14,CASSLRLAANEQFF,TGCGCCAGCAGCTTGCGACTAGCGGCCAATGAGCAGTTCTTC
TRBD2,once,TRBV18,TRBJ2-5,15,CASSPTLAGKETQYF,TGTGCCAGCTCACCTACACTAGCGGGAAAAGAGACCCAGTACTTC
-,-,TRBV6-6,TRBJ1-2,11,CASKIQGSCTF,TGTGCCAGCAAAATACAGGGCTCCTGCACCTTC
-,-,TRBV5-4,TRBJ2-2,15,CASSSQGGGNGELFF,TGTGCCAGCAGCTCGCAAGGGGGGGGGAACGGGGAGCTGTTTTTT
TRBD1,once,TRBV6-5,TRBJ1-1,13,CASSSDRDSEAFF,TGTGCCAGCAGTTCCGACCGGGACAGTGAAGCTTTCTTT
TRBD1,-,TRBV5-1,TRBJ2-7,14,CASSYGQGAYEQYF,TGCGCCAGCAGCTATGGACAGGGGGCTTACGAGCAGTACTTC
-,-,TRBV9,TRBJ1-3,14,CASSGAYSGNTIYF,TGTGCCAGCAGCGGCGCCTACTCTGGAAACACCATATATTTT
TRBD1,once,TRBV5-4,TRBJ2-5,14,CASSTTGAGETQYF,TGTGCCAGCAGTACGACAGGGGCAGGGGAGACCCAGTACTTC
TRBD2,-,TRBV27,TRBJ2-1,14,CASSFSSGTNEQFF,TGTGCCAGCAGTTTCTCTAGCGGGACAAATGAGCAGTTCTTC
TRBD2,few,TRBV7-6,TRBJ2-1,19,CASSLGRFRGTSGRDEQFF,TGTGCCAGCAGCTTAGGGCGTTTTAGAGGGACTAGCGGGAGGGATGAGCAGTTCTTC
TRBD2,-,TRBV6-5,TRBJ2-1,14,CASSWSSGHNEQFF,TGTGCCAGCAGTTGGTCTAGCGGCCACAATGAGCAGTTCTTC
-,-,TRBV2,TRBJ1-1,13,CASRREGGTEAFF,TGTGCCAGCAGGCGGGAAGGAGGCACTGAAGCTTTCTTT
-,-,TRBV5-6,TRBJ1-6,14,CASSLWRGGSPLHF,TGTGCCAGCAGCTTGTGGAGGGGTGGATCACCCCTCCACTTT
TRBD2,-,TRBV9,TRBJ2-3,16,CASSHPAGKFTDTQYF,TGTGCCAGCAGCCACCCAGCGGGAAAGTTCACAGATACGCAGTATTTT